Here is one T cell receptor (beta chain) with its context. This sample stems from a study of blood T cell repertoires in COVID-19. Overall study: Sites in the United States, Italy and Spain provided acute and convalescent COVID-19 samples. PBMCs, B-cell-depleted T cells, or T cells provided the cDNA or gDNA that made up the material.

The germline CDR1 and CDR2 sequences are SEHNR and FQNEAQ (reference sequence). V dropped 5 bases and J dropped 5 bases, with 9 bases sitting between them. The CDR3 is 13 amino acids. In the study's own analysis: Estimated nucleated cell counts came from reference gene primer amplification. Repertoires were generated with immunoSEQ multiplex PCR, while TCRdb's copy carries only in-frame clones and drops some. V, J and clone size are taken as reported in that table, and D and trimming were inferred from the DNA itself. This table has about 15,000 clones, 80% to 95% appearing once. This clonotype was sampled from a human donor with active COVID-19. The donor label of this sample is uncertain. The V gene is TRBV7-9, the J gene TRBJ2-2; perhaps TRBD2 as D (6 bases). The sequenced sample consisted of peripheral blood. The CDR3 is CASSRGRTGELFF. CDR3 DNA: TGTGCCAGCAGCCGTGGGAGGACCGGGGAGCTGTTTTTT. The full variable domain, its missing parts supplied by reference TRBV7-9 and TRBJ2-2, is DTGVSQNPRHKITKRGQNVTFRCDPISEHNRLYWYRQTLGQGPEFLTYFQNEAQLEKSRLLSDRFSAERPKGSFSTLEIQRTEQGDSAMYLCASSRGRTGELFFGEGSRLTVL.